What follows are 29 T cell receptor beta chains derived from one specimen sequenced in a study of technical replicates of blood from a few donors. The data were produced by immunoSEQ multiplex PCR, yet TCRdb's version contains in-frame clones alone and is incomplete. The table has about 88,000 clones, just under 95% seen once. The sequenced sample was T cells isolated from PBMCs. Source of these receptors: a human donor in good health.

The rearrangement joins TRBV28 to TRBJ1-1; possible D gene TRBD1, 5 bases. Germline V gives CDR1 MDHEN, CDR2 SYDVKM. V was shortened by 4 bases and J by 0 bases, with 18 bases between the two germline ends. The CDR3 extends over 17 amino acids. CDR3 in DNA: TGTGCCAGCAGTTCATGGAGACAGCCCAATATGAACACTGAAGCTTTCTTT. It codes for CASSSWRQPNMNTEAFF.

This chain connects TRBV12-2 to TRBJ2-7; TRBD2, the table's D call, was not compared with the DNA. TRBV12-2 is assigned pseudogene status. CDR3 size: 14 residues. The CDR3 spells CARSIGELAYEQYF. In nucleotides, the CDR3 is TGTGCACGATCGATCGGGGAACTCGCGTACGAGCAGTACTTC.

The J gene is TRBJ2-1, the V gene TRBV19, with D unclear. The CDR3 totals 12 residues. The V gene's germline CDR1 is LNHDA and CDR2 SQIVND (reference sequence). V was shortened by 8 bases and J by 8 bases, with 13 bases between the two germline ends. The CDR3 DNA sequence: TGTGCCAGTTCGGTTTTTTATGATGAGCAGTTCTTC. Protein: CASSVFYDEQFF.

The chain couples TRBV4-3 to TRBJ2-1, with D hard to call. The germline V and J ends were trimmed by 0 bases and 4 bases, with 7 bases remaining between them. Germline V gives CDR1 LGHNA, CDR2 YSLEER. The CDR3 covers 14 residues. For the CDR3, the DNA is TGCGCCAGCAGCCAAGAAAAGAGGTACAATGAGCAGTTCTTC. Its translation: CASSQEKRYNEQFF.

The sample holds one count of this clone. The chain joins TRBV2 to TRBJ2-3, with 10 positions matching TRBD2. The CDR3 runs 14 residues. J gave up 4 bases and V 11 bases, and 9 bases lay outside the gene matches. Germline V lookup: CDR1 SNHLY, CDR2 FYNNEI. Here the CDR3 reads CAGKREGTPDTQYF. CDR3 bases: TGTGCCGGAAAGCGGGAGGGAACCCCAGATACGCAGTATTTT.

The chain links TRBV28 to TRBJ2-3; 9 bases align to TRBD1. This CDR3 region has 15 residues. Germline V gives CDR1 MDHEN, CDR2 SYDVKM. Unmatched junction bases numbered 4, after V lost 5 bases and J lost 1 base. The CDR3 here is CASSHRDRGTDTQYF. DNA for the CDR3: TGTGCCAGCAGTCACCGGGACAGGGGCACAGATACGCAGTATTTT.

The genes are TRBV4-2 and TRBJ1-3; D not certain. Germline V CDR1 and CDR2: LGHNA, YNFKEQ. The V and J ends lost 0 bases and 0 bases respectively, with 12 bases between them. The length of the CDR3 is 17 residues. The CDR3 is CASSQDEVPSSGNTIYF. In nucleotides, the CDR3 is TGTGCCAGCAGCCAAGATGAGGTCCCTAGCTCTGGAAACACCATATATTTT.

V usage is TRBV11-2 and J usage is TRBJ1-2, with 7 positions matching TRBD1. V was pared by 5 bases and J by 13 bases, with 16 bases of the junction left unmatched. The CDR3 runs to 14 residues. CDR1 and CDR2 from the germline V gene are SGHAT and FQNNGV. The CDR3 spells CASSPRGRGILITF. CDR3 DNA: TGTGCCAGCAGCCCAAGGGGGCGTGGAATTCTTATCACCTTC.

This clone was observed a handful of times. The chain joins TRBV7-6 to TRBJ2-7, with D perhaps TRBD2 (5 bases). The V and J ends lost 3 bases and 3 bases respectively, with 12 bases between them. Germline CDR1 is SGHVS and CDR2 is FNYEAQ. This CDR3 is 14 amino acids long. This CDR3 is CASSLEADNYEQYF. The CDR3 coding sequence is TGTGCCAGCAGCTTGGAGGCAGATAACTACGAGCAGTACTTC.

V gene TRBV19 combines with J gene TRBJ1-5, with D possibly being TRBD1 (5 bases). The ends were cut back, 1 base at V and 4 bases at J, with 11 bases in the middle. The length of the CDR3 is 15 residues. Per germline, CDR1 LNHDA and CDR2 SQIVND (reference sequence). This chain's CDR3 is CASSIGTHVNQPQHF. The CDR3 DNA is TGTGCCAGTAGTATAGGGACACATGTAAATCAGCCCCAGCATTTT.

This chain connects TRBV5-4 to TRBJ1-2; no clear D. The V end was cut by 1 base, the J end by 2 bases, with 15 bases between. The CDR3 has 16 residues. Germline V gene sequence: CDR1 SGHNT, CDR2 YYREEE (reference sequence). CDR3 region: CASSLPEGLENYGYTF. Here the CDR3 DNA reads TGTGCCAGCAGCTTGCCTGAAGGACTCGAAAACTATGGCTACACCTTC.

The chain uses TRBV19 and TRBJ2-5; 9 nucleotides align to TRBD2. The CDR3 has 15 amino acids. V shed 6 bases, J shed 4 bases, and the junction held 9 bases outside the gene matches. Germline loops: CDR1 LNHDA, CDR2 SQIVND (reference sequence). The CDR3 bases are TGTGCCAGTAGGGATTCTTTAGCGGGAGCAGAGACCCAGTACTTC. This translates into CASRDSLAGAETQYF.

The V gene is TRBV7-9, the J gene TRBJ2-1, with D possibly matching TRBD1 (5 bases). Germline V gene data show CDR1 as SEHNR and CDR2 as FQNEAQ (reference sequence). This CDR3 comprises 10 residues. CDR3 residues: CAETTVWQFF. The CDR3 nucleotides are TGTGCAGAAACGACAGTGTGGCAGTTCTTC. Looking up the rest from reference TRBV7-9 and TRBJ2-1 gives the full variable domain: DTGVSQNPRHKITKRGQNVTFRCDPISEHNRLYWYRQTLGQGPEFLTYFQNEAQLEKSRLLSDRFSAERPKGSFSTLEIQRTEQGDSAMYLCAETTVWQFFGPGTRLTVL.

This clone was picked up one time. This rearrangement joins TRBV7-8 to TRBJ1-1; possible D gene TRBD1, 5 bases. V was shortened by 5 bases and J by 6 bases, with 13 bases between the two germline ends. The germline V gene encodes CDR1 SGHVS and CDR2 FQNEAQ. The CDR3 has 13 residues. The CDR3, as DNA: TGTGCCAGCAGCCACCAGGGTAGGGCTGAAGCTTTCTTT. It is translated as CASSHQGRAEAFF.

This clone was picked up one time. The CDR3 spells CASSPGGLAGGSDTQYF. The CDR3 nucleotides are TGTGCCAGCAGCCCCGGGGGATTAGCGGGAGGCTCAGATACGCAGTATTTT. The chain links TRBV5-4 to TRBJ2-3, with 10 bases matching TRBD2. V dropped 4 bases and J dropped 4; count of bases not matched to a gene: 12. This CDR3 is built from 17 residues. CDR1 and CDR2 (germline): SGHNT, YYREEE (reference sequence). Full variable domain (rest looked up from reference TRBV5-4 and TRBJ2-3): ETGVTQSPTHLIKTRGQQVTLRCSSQSGHNTVSWYQQALGQGPQFIFQYYREEENGRGNFPPRFSGLQFPNYSSELNVNALELDDSALYLCASSPGGLAGGSDTQYFGPGTRLTVL.

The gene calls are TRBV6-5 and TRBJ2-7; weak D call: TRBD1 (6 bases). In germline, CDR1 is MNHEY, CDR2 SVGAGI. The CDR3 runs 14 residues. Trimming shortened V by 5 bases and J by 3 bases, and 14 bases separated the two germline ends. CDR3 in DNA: TGTGCCAGCAGTAAGGGGGACAACGACTACGAGCAGTACTTC. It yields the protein CASSKGDNDYEQYF.

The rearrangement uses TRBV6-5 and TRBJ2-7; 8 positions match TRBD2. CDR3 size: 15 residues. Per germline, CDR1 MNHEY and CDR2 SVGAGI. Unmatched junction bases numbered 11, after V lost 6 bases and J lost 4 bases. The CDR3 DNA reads TGTGCCAGCAGACCCGGGTTCAGCGGGGGATACGAGCAGTACTTC. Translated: CASRPGFSGGYEQYF.

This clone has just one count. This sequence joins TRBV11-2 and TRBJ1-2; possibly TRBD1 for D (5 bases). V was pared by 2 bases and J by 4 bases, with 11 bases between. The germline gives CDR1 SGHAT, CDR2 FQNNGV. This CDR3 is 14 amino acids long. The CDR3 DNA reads TGTGCCAGCAGCTTAAGACAGAGTTCCTATGGCTACACCTTC. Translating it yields CASSLRQSSYGYTF.

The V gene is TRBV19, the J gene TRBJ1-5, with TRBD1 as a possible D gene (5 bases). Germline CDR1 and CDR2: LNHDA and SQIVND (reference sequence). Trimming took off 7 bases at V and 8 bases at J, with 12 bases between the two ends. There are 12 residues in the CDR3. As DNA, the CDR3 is TGTGCCAGTACCCGATCAGGGAAGCCCCAGCATTTT. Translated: CASTRSGKPQHF.

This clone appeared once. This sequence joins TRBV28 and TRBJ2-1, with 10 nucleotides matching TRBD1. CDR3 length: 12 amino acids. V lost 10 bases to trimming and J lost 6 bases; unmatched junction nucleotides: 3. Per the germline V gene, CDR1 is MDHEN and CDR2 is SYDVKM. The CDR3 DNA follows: TGTGCCACCCGACAGGGGGCCAATGAGCAGTTCTTC. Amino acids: CATRQGANEQFF.

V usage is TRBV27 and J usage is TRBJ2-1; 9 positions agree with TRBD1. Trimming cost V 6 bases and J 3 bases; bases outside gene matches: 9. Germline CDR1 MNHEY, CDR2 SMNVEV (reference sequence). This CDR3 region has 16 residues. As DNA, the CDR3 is TGTGCCAGCAGACCCTCTCCGGGACAGGGCTACAATGAGCAGTTCTTC. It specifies CASRPSPGQGYNEQFF.

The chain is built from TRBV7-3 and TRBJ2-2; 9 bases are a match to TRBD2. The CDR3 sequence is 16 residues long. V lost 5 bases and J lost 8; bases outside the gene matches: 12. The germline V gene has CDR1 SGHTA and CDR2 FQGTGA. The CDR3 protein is CASSTSLAGGPGELFF. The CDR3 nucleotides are TGTGCCAGCAGCACTTCTCTCGCGGGAGGGCCTGGGGAGCTGTTTTTT.

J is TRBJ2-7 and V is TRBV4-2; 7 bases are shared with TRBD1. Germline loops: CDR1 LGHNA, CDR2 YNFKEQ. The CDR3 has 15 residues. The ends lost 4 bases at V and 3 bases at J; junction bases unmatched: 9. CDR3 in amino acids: CASSPLQGGNYEQYF. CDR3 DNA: TGTGCCAGCAGCCCTCTCCAAGGGGGCAACTACGAGCAGTACTTC.

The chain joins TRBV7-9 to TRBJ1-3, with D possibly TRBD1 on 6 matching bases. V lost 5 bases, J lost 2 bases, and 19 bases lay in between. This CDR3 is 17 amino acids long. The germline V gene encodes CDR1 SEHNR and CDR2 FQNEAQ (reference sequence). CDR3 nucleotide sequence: TGTGCCAGCAGCCGATCGGTACAGGGTAGAACTGGAAACACCATATATTTT. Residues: CASSRSVQGRTGNTIYF.

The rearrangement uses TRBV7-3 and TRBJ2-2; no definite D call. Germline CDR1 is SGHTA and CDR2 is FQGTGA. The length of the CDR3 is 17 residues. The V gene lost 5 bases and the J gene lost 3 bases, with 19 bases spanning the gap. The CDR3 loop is CASSPSLRDSYTGELFF. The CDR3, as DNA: TGTGCCAGCAGCCCCTCGCTGCGCGACTCCTACACCGGGGAGCTGTTTTTT. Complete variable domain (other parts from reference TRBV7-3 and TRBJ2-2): GAGVSQTPSNKVTEKGKYVELRCDPISGHTALYWYRQSLGQGPEFLIYFQGTGAADDSGLPNDRFFAVRPEGSVSTLKIQRTERGDSAVYLCASSPSLRDSYTGELFFGEGSRLTVL.

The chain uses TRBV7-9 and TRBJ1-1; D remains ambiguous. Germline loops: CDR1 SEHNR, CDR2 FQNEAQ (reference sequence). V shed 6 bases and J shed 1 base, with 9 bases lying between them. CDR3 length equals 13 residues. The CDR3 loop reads CASSLGENTEAFF. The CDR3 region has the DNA TGTGCCAGCAGTTTGGGAGAGAACACTGAAGCTTTCTTT.

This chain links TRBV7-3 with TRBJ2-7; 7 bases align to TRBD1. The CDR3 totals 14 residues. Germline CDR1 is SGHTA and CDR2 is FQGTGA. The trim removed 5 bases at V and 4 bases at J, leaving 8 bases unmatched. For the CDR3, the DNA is TGTGCCAGCAGCCCGGGCTGGACAGGATACGAGCAGTACTTC. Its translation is CASSPGWTGYEQYF.

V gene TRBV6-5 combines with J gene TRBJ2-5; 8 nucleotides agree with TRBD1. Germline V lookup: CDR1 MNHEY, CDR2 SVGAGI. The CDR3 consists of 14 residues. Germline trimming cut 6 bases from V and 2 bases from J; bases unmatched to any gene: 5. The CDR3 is CASREDRAQETQYF. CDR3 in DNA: TGTGCCAGCAGGGAGGACAGGGCGCAAGAGACCCAGTACTTC.

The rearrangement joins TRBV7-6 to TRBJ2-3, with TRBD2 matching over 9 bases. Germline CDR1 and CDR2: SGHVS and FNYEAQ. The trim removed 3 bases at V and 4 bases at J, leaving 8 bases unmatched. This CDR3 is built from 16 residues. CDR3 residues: CASSFAWREGADTQYF. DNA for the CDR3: TGTGCCAGCAGCTTCGCATGGCGGGAGGGGGCAGATACGCAGTATTTT.